The clone carrying this T cell receptor (beta chain) occurred once. What it recognizes is unknown. Using immunoSEQ multiplex PCR, the repertoire was profiled, and TCRdb retains in-frame clones only, with some absent. The table shows 85,000 to 90,000 clones, with 85% to 95% occurring only once. Germline CDR1 and CDR2: SEHNR and FQNEAQ (reference sequence). The CDR3 runs to 14 residues. The V end lost 2 bases, the J end lost 2 bases, and 10 bases lay between the germline ends. Thawed PBMCs were FACS-sorted into unstimulated CD4+CD25+CD127- regulatory T cells, CD4+CD25- non-regulatory cells, CD4 and CD8 cells. This record belongs to a study of Tregs in tolerant kidney transplant recipients. Study results and limitations: Findings come from small patient numbers and require larger validation.

The source material was CD8+ T cells from blood. The receptor was isolated from a human donor in good health. The chain employs TRBV7-9 and TRBJ2-7, with D unclear. In DNA form, the CDR3 reads TGTGCCAGCAGCTTAATCGCAGAGACCTACGAGCAGTACTTC. This codes for CASSLIAETYEQYF.